One T cell receptor (beta chain) is described in this entry. Per the original methods: Filtering was not the same, since immunoSEQ gave junction-only sequences without quality scores. Produced via immunoSEQ multiplex PCR; TCRdb's table is partial and in-frame only. V and J calls and clone size are copied from that table; D and trimming were computed from the DNA. This table holds about 1 million clones, approximately 72% found once. The data derive from a study of shared clonotypes between healthy human individuals. At the level of the study: Each donor had three CD4 naive, three CD4 memory, two CD8 naive and one CD8 memory plate.

Division of CD4+ cells produced a CD45RA+ naive subset and a CD45RA-negative memory subset. From germline, CDR1 is SGHAT and CDR2 FQDESV (reference sequence). The trim removed 2 bases at V and 6 bases at J, leaving 3 bases unmatched. The CDR3 covers 14 residues. What was sequenced was memory CD4+ T cells sorted from blood. Stated subset: CD45RA-negative fraction. The rearrangement links TRBV11-1 to TRBJ2-1; TRBD1 agrees at 8 bases. This receptor was taken from a man between 18 and 29 years old in good health. The CDR3 loop reads CASSLQGARNEQFF. Here the CDR3 DNA reads TGTGCCAGCAGCTTACAGGGGGCGCGCAATGAGCAGTTCTTC.